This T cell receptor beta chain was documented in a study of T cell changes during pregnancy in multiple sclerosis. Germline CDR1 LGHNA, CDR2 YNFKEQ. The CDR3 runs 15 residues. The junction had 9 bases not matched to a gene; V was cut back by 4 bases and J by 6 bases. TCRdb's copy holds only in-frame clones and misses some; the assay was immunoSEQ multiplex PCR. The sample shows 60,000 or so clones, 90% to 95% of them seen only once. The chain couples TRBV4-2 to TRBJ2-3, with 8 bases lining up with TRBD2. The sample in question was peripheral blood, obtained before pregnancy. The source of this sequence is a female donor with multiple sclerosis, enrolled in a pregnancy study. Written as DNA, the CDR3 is TGTGCCAGCAGCCCAGCGAGTCTAGCGGGTGATACGCAGTATTTT. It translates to CASSPASLAGDTQYF.